This T cell receptor (beta chain) was found in a study of low-dose radiotherapy and immunotherapy resistance in tumors. With TRAV- and TRBV-specific primers, first-strand cDNA was made, covering the alpha and beta chains. With a constant-region primer and a V-primer adapter, TCRs were subjected to about 20 PCR cycles of amplification. TCRdb re-derived calls from the reads in MiXCR, one entry per CDR3 protein. The sample includes approximately 80,000 distinct CDR3 sequences, around 17% of them seen just once. Time point given: after trial treatment. This sample's treatment: LDRT plus nivolumab, ipilimumab, low-dose cyclophosphamide and aspirin (RACIN trial). Treatment combined nivolumab, ipilimumab, aspirin, low-dose cyclophosphamide and low-dose radiotherapy in a dose-escalation trial. This clonotype was recorded many times. The CDR3 consists of 14 residues. The V gene lost 7 bases and the J gene lost 0 bases, with 8 bases spanning the gap. Germline V gene data show CDR1 as SGHRS and CDR2 as YFSETQ.

Sequences were derived from PBMCs, sampled after low-dose radiotherapy plus immunotherapy. The source of this sequence is a male donor with prostate cancer. The chain recombines TRBV5-1 with TRBJ2-6; D remains unclear. The CDR3 spells CASSPGSGANVLTF. CDR3 nucleotides: TGCGCCAGCTCCCCAGGCTCTGGGGCCAACGTCCTGACTTTC.